The TCR beta chain described here comes from a study of blood T cells in healthy people across ages. Study-wide results and caveats: Strong correlation was found linking TCR beta diversity to naive T cell percentage. The CMV status of each donor remained undetermined, and this could have confounded shifts in expanded clonotypes.

About this clonotype: What it binds is unknown. Germline is not matched at one junction end, which may reflect a read error.

Alongside a J-beta primer mix, a sample-barcoded 5' primer served in a second PCR lasting about 7 to 11 cycles. Every cDNA was tagged by a template-switch adaptor with 12 random nucleotides. TCRdb re-called the 5' RACE reads through MiXCR, storing one row per CDR3 protein. The sample carries about 1.8 million distinct CDR3 sequences, around 48% recorded once. CDR1 and CDR2 (germline): KGHSH, LQKENI. This CDR3 spans 11 amino acids. The clonotype comes from a woman between 35 and 50 years old in good health. The genes are TRBV18 and TRBJ2-7; D not resolved. The J call may be in error: the DNA end matches TRBJ2-5 better. Sequenced sample: blood. The CDR3 nucleotides are TGTGCCGGCTCACCGAAAGAGACCCAGTACTTC. It is translated as CAGSPKETQYF.